This T cell receptor (beta chain) is from a study of response to subunit inactivated influenza vaccine. TCRdb itself ran the RT-PCR reads through MiXCR, one entry per CDR3 protein. Here the sample spans roughly 780,000 distinct CDR3 sequences, about a fifth being singletons. In germline, CDR1 is MNHEY, CDR2 SVGEGT. CDR3 size: 15 residues. J lost 2 bases, V lost 5 bases, and 6 bases had no gene match. This specimen consisted of PBMCs from blood, obtained 4 to 6 days after vaccination. The receptor's source is a man in his forties or fifties who received an inactivated influenza vaccine. This sequence joins TRBV6-2 or TRBV6-3 and TRBJ2-3; 8 bases agree with TRBD1. DNA of the CDR3: TGTGCCAGCAGTACAAGACAGGGGACCACAGATACGCAGTATTTT. Protein sequence: CASSTRQGTTDTQYF.